This TCR beta chain was recovered during a study of sequential checkpoint blockade in melanoma. As for treatment: randomized to nivolumab then ipilimumab (arm A) or the reverse (arm B). From germline, CDR1 is SGHDT and CDR2 YYEEEE. The CDR3 spans 15 residues. The V gene end was trimmed by 4 bases and the J gene end by 3 bases; junction bases not matched to a gene: 9. Sequencing was performed with immunoSEQ multiplex PCR; in TCRdb, only in-frame clones are kept and a portion is missing. Altogether around 11,000 clones are present, approximately 70% being singletons, with the ten largest covering more than 25%.

The TCR comes from a human donor with melanoma. The sample in question was CD8+ T cells sorted from blood (inferred from file names), obtained from a patient given nivolumab and ipilimumab in sequence. This chain uses TRBV5-6 with TRBJ2-7; 8 nucleotides line up with TRBD1. As DNA, the CDR3 is TGTGCCAGCAGCGCAGGGACAGGAGATCACTACGAGCAGTACTTC. Amino acids: CASSAGTGDHYEQYF.